This T cell receptor beta chain derives from a study of shared clonotypes between healthy human individuals. For the study at large: A couple of women and a few men aged 18 to 49 made up the donors.

Replicate PCRs from sorted subsets contained approximately 190 ng DNA, which is 30,000 to 35,000 T cell genomes. In the authors' workflow: There were no quality scores in the junction-only immunoSEQ sequences, so filtering differed. Sequencing used immunoSEQ multiplex PCR; TCRdb keeps in-frame clones, though not all of them. That table furnishes V, J and clone size, whereas the DNA furnished D and trimming. Found here are about 1.1 million clones, approximately 80% of them singletons; the top ten hold approximately 0.95%. CDR3 length equals 15 residues. Trimming removed 4 bases from V and 1 base from J; junction bases left unmatched: 7. Germline CDR1 is MNHEY and CDR2 is SMNVEV (reference sequence). About this clone itself: What it recognizes is unknown.

Study-level results: Rarefaction gave evidence that sorted-subset sequencing remained incomplete despite large depth.

The origin of this receptor is a young man in good health. Some clones in this sample may be carry-over from other donors' samples. Material for sequencing was memory CD4+ T cells from PBMCs. This sample's subset: CD45RA-negative fraction. The J gene is TRBJ2-7, the V gene TRBV27, with TRBD1 identical over 7 bases. CDR3 amino acids: CASSYDRVGSYEQYF. DNA of the CDR3: TGTGCCAGCAGTTACGACAGGGTAGGGTCCTACGAGCAGTACTTC.